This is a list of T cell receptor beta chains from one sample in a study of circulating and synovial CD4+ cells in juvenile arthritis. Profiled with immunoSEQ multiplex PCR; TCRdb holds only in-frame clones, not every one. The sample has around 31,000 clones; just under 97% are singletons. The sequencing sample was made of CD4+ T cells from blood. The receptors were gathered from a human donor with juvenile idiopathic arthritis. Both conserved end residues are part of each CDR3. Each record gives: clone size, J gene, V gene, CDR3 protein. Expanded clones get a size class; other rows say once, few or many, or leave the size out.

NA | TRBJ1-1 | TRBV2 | CASSTTDTEAFF
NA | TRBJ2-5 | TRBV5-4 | CASSRWAGQETQYF
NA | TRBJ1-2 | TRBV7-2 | CASSLVLSSGEGYTF
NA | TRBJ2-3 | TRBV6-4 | CASRAGTVGDTQYF
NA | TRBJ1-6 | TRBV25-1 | CASSEFKAGGSPLHF
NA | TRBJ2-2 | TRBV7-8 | CASSHPGAGELFF
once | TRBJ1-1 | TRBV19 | CASSRQVNTEAFF
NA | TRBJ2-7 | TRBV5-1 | CASSSTGANYEQYF
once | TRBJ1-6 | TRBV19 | CASNAGGSYNSPLHF
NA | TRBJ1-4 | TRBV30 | CAWTAGGNEKLFF
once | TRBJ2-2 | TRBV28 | CASIGGRGDTGELFF
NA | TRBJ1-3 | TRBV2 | CASRGQLSGNTIYF
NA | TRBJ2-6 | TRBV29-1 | CSVEGGTGANVLTF
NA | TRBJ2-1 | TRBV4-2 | CASSQEASGGAPEQFF
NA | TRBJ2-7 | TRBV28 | CASSGSGTSGNSYEQYF
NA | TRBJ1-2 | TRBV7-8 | CASSSTGGYGYTF
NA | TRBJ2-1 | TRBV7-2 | CASSLVVSWNEQFF
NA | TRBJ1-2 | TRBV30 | CAYGPRSGYGYTF
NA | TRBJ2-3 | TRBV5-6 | CASSLYSFWQYF
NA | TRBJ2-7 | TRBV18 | CASSTGQTYEQYF
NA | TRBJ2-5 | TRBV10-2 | CASSESNMGLAEETQYF
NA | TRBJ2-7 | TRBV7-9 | CASSFGTAYEQYF
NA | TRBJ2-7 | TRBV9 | CASSPRTSGGDSYEQYF
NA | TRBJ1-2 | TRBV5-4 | CASSASGGNYGYTF
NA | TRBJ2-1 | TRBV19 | CASSLGLAGGSYNEQFF
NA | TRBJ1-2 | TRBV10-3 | CAIRIGQGSYGYTF
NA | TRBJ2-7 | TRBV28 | CASSTDRGRSYEQYF
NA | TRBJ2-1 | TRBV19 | CASELAITYNEQFF
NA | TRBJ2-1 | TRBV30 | CRGGSEVEQFF
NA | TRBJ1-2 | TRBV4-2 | CASSRSTGTGEYGYTF